This T cell receptor beta chain is drawn from a study of blood T cells in healthy people across ages. Together with a sample-barcoded 5' primer, a J-beta primer mix was included in a second PCR lasting roughly 7 to 11 cycles. TCRdb re-derived calls from the 5' RACE reads in MiXCR, one entry per CDR3 protein. The table includes roughly 720,000 distinct CDR3 sequences, roughly 50% detected once. Material for sequencing was blood. This receptor was taken from a man aged 80 or over in good health.

CDR3: CSVARGETEAFF. CDR3 nucleotide sequence: TGCAGCGTTGCCAGGGGCGAGACTGAAGCTTTCTTT. V usage is TRBV29-1 and J usage is TRBJ1-1, with a weak D call TRBD1 (6 bases). This CDR3 comprises 12 residues. The V end lost 4 bases, the J end lost 5 bases, and 11 bases lay between the germline ends. Germline V CDR1 and CDR2: SQVTM, ANQGSEA.